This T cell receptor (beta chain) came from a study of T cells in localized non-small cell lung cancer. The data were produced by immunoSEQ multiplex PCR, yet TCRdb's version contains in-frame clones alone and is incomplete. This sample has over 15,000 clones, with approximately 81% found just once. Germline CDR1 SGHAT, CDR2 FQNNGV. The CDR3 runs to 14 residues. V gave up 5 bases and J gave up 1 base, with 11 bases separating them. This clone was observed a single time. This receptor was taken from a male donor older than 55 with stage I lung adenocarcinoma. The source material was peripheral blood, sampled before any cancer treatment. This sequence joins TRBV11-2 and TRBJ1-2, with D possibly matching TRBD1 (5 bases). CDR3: CASSKRQNNYGYTF. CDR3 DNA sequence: TGTGCCAGCAGCAAACGACAGAATAACTATGGCTACACCTTC.